Each of the 10 T cell receptor beta chains below was sequenced from the same sample in a study of blood T cell repertoires in COVID-19. The assay was immunoSEQ multiplex PCR, and TCRdb's table has in-frame clones only and misses some. This repertoire shows over 300,000 clones, 89% found once; its top ten account for over 1%. What was sequenced was peripheral blood. These receptors all come from a man in his forties with acute or convalescent COVID-19.

Turning to this clone: An end of the junction differs from the germline gene, which may be a read error. This rearrangement joins TRBV3-1 (or the pseudogene TRBV3-2) to TRBJ1-6, with D perhaps matching TRBD1 (6 bases). This CDR3 region has 14 residues. Germline V gene sequence: CDR1 LGHDT, CDR2 YNNKEL (reference sequence). The CDR3 protein is CASSLGQRNSPFHF. The CDR3 DNA reads TGTGCCAGCAGCCTCGGACAGCGTAATTCACCCTTCCACTTT.

This sequence joins TRBV7-6 and TRBJ1-2; TRBD1 matches 9 bases. Germline CDR1 reads SGHVS; CDR2 reads FNYEAQ. V dropped 0 bases and J dropped 6; count of bases not matched to a gene: 2. The length of the CDR3 is 14 residues. CDR3 amino acids: CASSLAGTGNGYTF. CDR3 sequence (DNA): TGTGCCAGCAGCTTAGCCGGGACAGGGAATGGCTACACCTTC. The whole variable domain, filled in from reference TRBV7-6 and TRBJ1-2, reads GAGVSQSPRYKVTKRGQDVALRCDPISGHVSLYWYRQALGQGPEFLTYFNYEAQQDKSGLPNDRFSAERPEGSISTLTIQRTEQRDSAMYRCASSLAGTGNGYTFGSGTRLTVV.

The chain links TRBV19 to TRBJ1-5, with D possibly matching TRBD1 (6 bases). Germline loops: CDR1 LNHDA, CDR2 SQIVND (reference sequence). The CDR3 extends over 14 amino acids. The V end lost 2 bases, the J end lost 5 bases, and 10 bases lay between the germline ends. This CDR3 reads CASSIRGHHQPQHF. The CDR3 DNA reads TGTGCCAGTAGTATAAGGGGACATCATCAGCCCCAGCATTTT.

This chain uses TRBV19 with TRBJ2-7; D gene unclear. Looked up from germline, CDR1 is LNHDA and CDR2 is SQIVND (reference sequence). The V end was cut by 2 bases, the J end by 2 bases, with 7 bases between. The CDR3 is made up of 13 amino acids. In DNA form, the CDR3 reads TGTGCCAGTAGTATAACAGATACCTACGAGCAGTACTTC. Protein product: CASSITDTYEQYF.

The chain uses TRBV6-5 and TRBJ1-2; no firm D call. The germline CDR1 and CDR2 sequences are MNHEY and SVGAGI. The CDR3 loop spans 15 amino acids. V was cut by 2 bases and J by 8 bases, with 18 bases left in between. CDR3 in DNA: TGTGCCAGCAGTTACCTGGAGGAGGGTATAGGAGGCTACACCTTC. Translated, it gives CASSYLEEGIGGYTF.

This clone occurred once. The rearrangement uses TRBV24-1 and TRBJ2-2; TRBD1 matches at 11 bases. J gave up 2 bases and V 1 base, and 5 bases lay outside the gene matches. The CDR3 is made up of 18 amino acids. Germline V gives CDR1 KGHDR, CDR2 SFDVKD. Written as DNA, the CDR3 is TGTGCCACCAGTGATTTTCCCGGACAGGGGGCTAACACCGGGGAGCTGTTTTTT. This codes for CATSDFPGQGANTGELFF.

The chain recombines TRBV12-2 with TRBJ2-7; the table assigns TRBD2, which was not confirmed against the DNA. TRBV12-2 is a pseudogene segment. This CDR3 is 19 amino acids long. The CDR3 nucleotides are TGTGCAAGTCGCACGAGTGGGGACATAGAGCGGGAGTTCTCCTACGAGCAGTACTTC. As protein: CASRTSGDIEREFSYEQYF.

This clone was seen a handful of times. The rearrangement links TRBV5-6 to TRBJ2-2; D remains ambiguous. This CDR3 spans 13 amino acids. The ends were cut back, 0 bases at V and 2 bases at J, with 2 bases in the middle. Germline assignment: CDR1 SGHDT and CDR2 YYEEEE. For the CDR3, the DNA is TGTGCCAGCAGCTTGGTAAACACCGGGGAGCTGTTTTTT. Translation: CASSLVNTGELFF. Supplemented by reference TRBV5-6 and TRBJ2-2, the full variable domain reads DAGVTQSPTHLIKTRGQQVTLRCSPKSGHDTVSWYQQALGQGPQFIFQYYEEEERQRGNFPDRFSGHQFPNYSSELNVNALLLGDSALYLCASSLVNTGELFFGEGSRLTVL.

CDR3 sequence: CASSEAWHRELFF. The CDR3 DNA reads as TGTGCCAGCAGTGAAGCATGGCACCGGGAGCTGTTTTTT. The chain links TRBV6-1 to TRBJ2-2; unclear D gene. V lost 0 bases to trimming and J lost 9 bases, with 8 bases between them. CDR1 is MNHNS, CDR2 SASEGT, per germline. The CDR3 runs to 13 residues.

The chain couples TRBV6-5 to TRBJ2-5, with TRBD1 matching 8 bases. The V gene end was trimmed by 6 bases and the J gene end by 5 bases; junction bases not matched to a gene: 8. CDR3 size: 14 residues. Germline V lookup: CDR1 MNHEY, CDR2 SVGAGI. CDR3 DNA sequence: TGTGCCAGCAGGCGATATCAGGGGGCGGAGACCCAGTACTTC. Protein sequence: CASRRYQGAETQYF.